This T cell receptor beta chain was identified during a study of shared clonotypes between healthy human individuals. Profiled with immunoSEQ multiplex PCR; TCRdb holds only in-frame clones, not every one. The repertoire holds over a million clones, with roughly 96% as singletons. The germline gives CDR1 MNHNY, CDR2 SVGAGI (reference sequence). The CDR3 contains 16 residues. V lost 2 bases, J lost 3 bases, and 5 bases stayed unmatched. The material sequenced was naive CD4+ T cells sorted from blood. Subset specified: CD45RA+ positively selected. This sequence was found in a young man in good health. The chain combines TRBV6-6 with TRBJ2-3, with 10 bases aligning to TRBD1. CDR3 nucleotides: TGTGCCAGCAGTTACGGGGACAGGGGTGGAACAGATACGCAGTATTTT. Translated: CASSYGDRGGTDTQYF.